This T cell receptor beta chain emerged from a study of blood T cell repertoires in COVID-19. How the authors handled the data: Reference gene primer amplification yielded estimated nucleated cell counts. The data were produced by immunoSEQ multiplex PCR, yet TCRdb's version contains in-frame clones alone and is incomplete. The DNA was the basis for D and trimming; V, J and clone size are from that table. Among about 140,000 clones listed, roughly four fifths were seen once. This TCR derives from a woman aged 80 or older with acute or convalescent COVID-19. The sequenced material came from peripheral blood.

The DNA of the CDR3 is TGCAGCCTTAAGGCGGGGGGAGCTAACGAGGAACCAGCCGGGGAGCTGTTTTTT. Translating it yields CSLKAGGANEEPAGELFF. The rearrangement uses TRBV29-1 and TRBJ2-2; 8 nucleotides line up with TRBD2. The germline V gene has CDR1 SQVTM and CDR2 ANQGSEA. Losses at the gene ends were 8 bases for V and 6 bases for J; bases not matched to a gene: 23. CDR3 length: 18 residues.